This is a list of T cell receptor beta chains from one sample in a study of cytomegalovirus exposure and HLA in healthy donors. Profiled with immunoSEQ multiplex PCR; TCRdb holds only in-frame clones, not every one. This table has roughly 140,000 clones, more than 70% appearing once. Sequenced input: PBMCs. The receptor source for this set is a woman aged 50 to 65 in good health and CMV-seronegative. CDR3s include the opening cysteine and the closing phenylalanine or tryptophan. D genes are given only for firm matches. The size of a clone is reported for some rows only, either as once, few or many, or as a class for expanded clones.

clone_size: -; v_call: TRBV27; d_call: TRBD1; j_call: TRBJ1-3; cdr3_nt: TGTGCCAGCAGTTTTACAGGGGGCGCATCTCTGGGTAGGAACACCATATATTTT; cdr3_aa: CASSFTGGASLGRNTIYF
clone_size: -; v_call: TRBV5-1; d_call: TRBD1; j_call: TRBJ2-7; cdr3_nt: TGCGCCAGCAGCTGGGACAGGGGGGGCAACGAGCAGTACTTC; cdr3_aa: CASSWDRGGNEQYF
clone_size: -; v_call: TRBV5-8; d_call: -; j_call: TRBJ1-6; cdr3_nt: TGTGCCAGCAGCCCGTATCAGGGGAATAATTCACCCCTCCACTTT; cdr3_aa: CASSPYQGNNSPLHF
clone_size: -; v_call: TRBV5-4; d_call: -; j_call: TRBJ2-5; cdr3_nt: TGTGCCAGCAGCTTGGGCGGGTCACAAGAGACCCAGTACTTC; cdr3_aa: CASSLGGSQETQYF
clone_size: -; v_call: TRBV5-1; d_call: -; j_call: TRBJ1-3; cdr3_nt: TGCGCCAGCAGCAGGAGTGGTGCGAGTTCTGGAAACACCATATATTTT; cdr3_aa: CASSRSGASSGNTIYF
clone_size: -; v_call: TRBV5-8; d_call: -; j_call: TRBJ1-2; cdr3_nt: TGTGCCAGCAGCTTGTCTTACTATGGCTACACCTTC; cdr3_aa: CASSLSYYGYTF
clone_size: once; v_call: TRBV7-2; d_call: -; j_call: TRBJ2-7; cdr3_nt: TGTGCCAGCAGCTTAGTTCGGCAGGGCGAAAGCGAGCAGTACTTC; cdr3_aa: CASSLVRQGESEQYF
clone_size: once; v_call: TRBV7-2; d_call: -; j_call: TRBJ2-3; cdr3_nt: TGTGCCAGCAGCCCCCTCGGTAGCGGCACAGATACGCAGTATTTT; cdr3_aa: CASSPLGSGTDTQYF
clone_size: -; v_call: TRBV27; d_call: TRBD1; j_call: TRBJ1-1; cdr3_nt: TGTGCCAGCGCGGACAGGTGGAACACTGAAGCTTTCTTT; cdr3_aa: CASADRWNTEAFF
clone_size: -; v_call: TRBV5-4; d_call: TRBD1; j_call: TRBJ2-7; cdr3_nt: TGTGCCAGCAGCTTGGTTCGACAGGGGGCAGGTGACGAGCAGTACTTC; cdr3_aa: CASSLVRQGAGDEQYF
clone_size: -; v_call: TRBV7-9; d_call: -; j_call: TRBJ2-3; cdr3_nt: TGTGCCAGCAGGGCATCCGCTAGCACAGATACGCAGTATTTT; cdr3_aa: CASRASASTDTQYF
clone_size: -; v_call: TRBV28; d_call: TRBD1; j_call: TRBJ2-3; cdr3_nt: TGTGCCAGCAGCCCGACAGGGGTTGGAGTCACAGATACGCAGTATTTT; cdr3_aa: CASSPTGVGVTDTQYF
clone_size: -; v_call: TRBV6-1; d_call: -; j_call: TRBJ1-1; cdr3_nt: TGTGCCAGCAGTTTGGCCGGGGAGGCAACTGAAGCTTTCTTT; cdr3_aa: CASSLAGEATEAFF
clone_size: -; v_call: TRBV2; d_call: -; j_call: TRBJ1-2; cdr3_nt: TGTGCCAGCAGTGAAGCGAGTTCAGACTTCGGGACCTTC; cdr3_aa: CASSEASSDFGTF
clone_size: -; v_call: TRBV28; d_call: TRBD2; j_call: TRBJ2-1; cdr3_nt: TGTGCCAGCAGTTTAGTCCTAGCGGGGTACAATGAGCAGTTCTTC; cdr3_aa: CASSLVLAGYNEQFF
clone_size: -; v_call: TRBV28; d_call: TRBD1; j_call: TRBJ1-2; cdr3_nt: TGTGCCAGCGGTCTCCGGGACAGGGGATTCTATGGCTACACCTTC; cdr3_aa: CASGLRDRGFYGYTF
clone_size: -; v_call: TRBV29-1; d_call: TRBD1; j_call: TRBJ2-3; cdr3_nt: TGCAGCGTTGGGAGGGTGGGACAGGGGAAAGATACGCAGTATTTT; cdr3_aa: CSVGRVGQGKDTQYF
clone_size: few; v_call: TRBV2; d_call: TRBD1; j_call: TRBJ1-1; cdr3_nt: TGTGCCAGCAGTGAGACCAGGGGGAGAAACACTGAAGCTTTCTTT; cdr3_aa: CASSETRGRNTEAFF
clone_size: -; v_call: TRBV6-5; d_call: TRBD2; j_call: TRBJ2-2; cdr3_nt: TGTGCCAGCAGCCAAACTAGCGGGGAGACCGGGGAGCTGTTTTTT; cdr3_aa: CASSQTSGETGELFF
clone_size: -; v_call: TRBV9; d_call: -; j_call: TRBJ2-7; cdr3_nt: TGTGCCAGCAGCGTAGGTTCATGGCTACGGGAAGGCGAGCAGTACTTC; cdr3_aa: CASSVGSWLREGEQYF
clone_size: once; v_call: TRBV11-2; d_call: -; j_call: TRBJ1-1; cdr3_nt: TGTGCCAGCAGCCAAGGAGGGAAACGGGACACTGAAGCTTTCTTT; cdr3_aa: CASSQGGKRDTEAFF
clone_size: -; v_call: TRBV28; d_call: TRBD1; j_call: TRBJ1-1; cdr3_nt: TGTGCCAGCAGTTCTCCCGGGACAGGGGATAGGGACACTGAAGCTTTCTTT; cdr3_aa: CASSSPGTGDRDTEAFF
clone_size: -; v_call: TRBV4-1; d_call: -; j_call: TRBJ1-5; cdr3_nt: TGCGCCAGCAGCCAAGATCGGGGGGCAAGGTCGAGAAATCAGCCCCAGCATTTT; cdr3_aa: CASSQDRGARSRNQPQHF
clone_size: -; v_call: TRBV6-4; d_call: TRBD1; j_call: TRBJ2-1; cdr3_nt: TGTGCCAGCAGTGCGACAGGGGAGGACTACAATGAGCAGTTCTTC; cdr3_aa: CASSATGEDYNEQFF
clone_size: -; v_call: TRBV27; d_call: -; j_call: TRBJ2-7; cdr3_nt: TGTGCCAGCAGGCTACGTCAGGGTTACGAGCAGTACTTC; cdr3_aa: CASRLRQGYEQYF
clone_size: -; v_call: TRBV2; d_call: -; j_call: TRBJ2-1; cdr3_nt: TGTGCCAGCAGTGAAAGGGGGTACAATGAGCAGTTCTTC; cdr3_aa: CASSERGYNEQFF
clone_size: -; v_call: TRBV4-3; d_call: -; j_call: TRBJ2-7; cdr3_nt: TGCGCCAGCAGCCAAATCCTCGGGGAATCGAACGAGCAGTACTTC; cdr3_aa: CASSQILGESNEQYF
clone_size: -; v_call: TRBV6-5; d_call: TRBD1; j_call: TRBJ2-7; cdr3_nt: TGTGCCAGCAGGGTGGACAGGGAGTCCTACGAGCAGTACTTC; cdr3_aa: CASRVDRESYEQYF
clone_size: -; v_call: TRBV6-5; d_call: -; j_call: TRBJ1-2; cdr3_nt: TGTGCCAGCAGCCCAGGTTGGGGCGCCTATGGCTACACCTTC; cdr3_aa: CASSPGWGAYGYTF
clone_size: few; v_call: TRBV4-3; d_call: TRBD1; j_call: TRBJ1-5; cdr3_nt: TGCGCCAGCAGCCAAGATCTGGGACAGGGGACCCAGCATTTT; cdr3_aa: CASSQDLGQGTQHF
clone_size: -; v_call: TRBV9; d_call: -; j_call: TRBJ2-5; cdr3_nt: TGTGCCAGCAGCGTAGGGGGAGTGAAGACCCAGTACTTC; cdr3_aa: CASSVGGVKTQYF
clone_size: -; v_call: TRBV19; d_call: TRBD2; j_call: TRBJ2-4; cdr3_nt: TGTGCCAGTAGTTTAAACCCGGAGGTAGCGGGCCTCATTCAGTACTTC; cdr3_aa: CASSLNPEVAGLIQYF
clone_size: -; v_call: TRBV7-6; d_call: TRBD1; j_call: TRBJ1-2; cdr3_nt: TGTGCCAGCAGCCCGGGACAGGGGGCTTATGGCTACACCTTC; cdr3_aa: CASSPGQGAYGYTF
clone_size: -; v_call: TRBV11-3; d_call: TRBD1; j_call: TRBJ2-7; cdr3_nt: TGTGCCAGCAGCTTAGATTCAGGGGGCGATGGGTCCTACGAGCAGTACTTC; cdr3_aa: CASSLDSGGDGSYEQYF
clone_size: -; v_call: TRBV28; d_call: -; j_call: TRBJ1-6; cdr3_nt: TGTGCCAGCAGTTTAGGGGCGAGCTCCTATAATTCACCCCTCCACTTT; cdr3_aa: CASSLGASSYNSPLHF
clone_size: -; v_call: TRBV7-2; d_call: -; j_call: TRBJ2-3; cdr3_nt: TGTGCCAGCAGCACTTCCCGGAGCGGGGTCACAGGGACAGATACGCAGTATTTT; cdr3_aa: CASSTSRSGVTGTDTQYF
clone_size: few; v_call: TRBV30; d_call: -; j_call: TRBJ2-3; cdr3_nt: TGTGCCTGGAGTTTCTCCCCGACAGGAAAGAGCACAGATACGCAGTATTTT; cdr3_aa: CAWSFSPTGKSTDTQYF
clone_size: -; v_call: TRBV5-1; d_call: -; j_call: TRBJ1-4; cdr3_nt: TGCGCCAGCAGCTTGGAGAGTCCCCCAAGCGGAAAACTGTTTTTT; cdr3_aa: CASSLESPPSGKLFF
clone_size: -; v_call: TRBV28; d_call: TRBD1; j_call: TRBJ1-2; cdr3_nt: TGTAGGAGACAGGGCGGATTTAACTATGGCTACACCTTC; cdr3_aa: CRRQGGFNYGYTF
clone_size: few; v_call: TRBV5-6; d_call: TRBD1; j_call: TRBJ1-1; cdr3_nt: TGTGCCAGCAGCGCGGACAGGGGGCGGACTGAAGCTTTCTTT; cdr3_aa: CASSADRGRTEAFF
clone_size: -; v_call: TRBV9; d_call: TRBD2; j_call: TRBJ2-3; cdr3_nt: TGTGCCAGCAGCGGCGGGGGGATCACAGATACGCAGTATTTT; cdr3_aa: CASSGGGITDTQYF
clone_size: -; v_call: TRBV5-1; d_call: -; j_call: TRBJ2-7; cdr3_nt: TGCGCCAGCAGGGCCCTCTACGAGCAGTACTTC; cdr3_aa: CASRALYEQYF
clone_size: -; v_call: TRBV7-2; d_call: TRBD2; j_call: TRBJ2-7; cdr3_nt: TGTGCCAGCAGCTACGAGACTAGCGGGGGGGCTTACGAGCAGTACTTC; cdr3_aa: CASSYETSGGAYEQYF
clone_size: -; v_call: TRBV2; d_call: TRBD1; j_call: TRBJ1-1; cdr3_nt: TGTGCCAGCAGTAAAGGGAGGGACAGGGGGATGTGGAACACTGAAGCTTTCTTT; cdr3_aa: CASSKGRDRGMWNTEAFF
clone_size: -; v_call: TRBV10-3; d_call: -; j_call: TRBJ2-1; cdr3_nt: TGTGCCATCAGTGACCGGGACACCTACTCCTACAATGAGCAGTTCTTC; cdr3_aa: CAISDRDTYSYNEQFF